This T cell receptor beta chain was sequenced in a study of blood T cell repertoires in COVID-19. Looking at the study overall: Sites in the United States, Italy and Spain provided acute and convalescent COVID-19 samples. PBMCs, B-cell-depleted T cells, or T cells were the source of the cDNA or gDNA that made up the material.

Trimming took off 0 bases at V and 4 bases at J, with 7 bases between the two ends. CDR3 length: 13 residues. Germline V gene sequence: CDR1 SGHRS, CDR2 YFSETQ. Participants' reported clinical history set cohort assignment. Source study methods: Using reference gene primer amplification, nucleated cell counts were estimated. TCRdb's table, derived via immunoSEQ multiplex PCR, lists solely in-frame clones and lacks some. The V and J calls and the clone size are those of that table, but D and trimming were determined from the DNA. The sample has some 260,000 clones, about 88% seen once. The chain links TRBV5-1 to TRBJ2-5; maybe TRBD1 (6 bases). Sequences were obtained from PBMCs or T cells enriched from blood (not recorded which). The clonotype originates from a young man with acute COVID-19. CDR3 amino acids: CASSLEGGETQYF. CDR3 in DNA: TGCGCCAGCAGCTTGGAAGGGGGAGAGACCCAGTACTTC.